The present TCR beta chain was sequenced within a study of blood T cell repertoires in COVID-19. Study at large: COVID-19 samples collected from the United States, Italy and Spain covered acute and convalescent phases. PBMCs, B-cell-depleted T cells, or T cells provided the cDNA or gDNA that made up the material.

It was during active infection that Seattle patients were enrolled and then longitudinally followed. Trimming removed 2 bases from V and 4 bases from J, with 12 bases in between. Per the germline V gene, CDR1 is SGHDT and CDR2 is YYEEEE. The CDR3 has 15 amino acids. The authors' processing: Amplified reference gene primers provided the basis for estimating nucleated cell counts. Clones were sequenced by immunoSEQ multiplex PCR, and TCRdb holds only the in-frame ones, with some missing. That table furnishes V, J and clone size, whereas the DNA furnished D and trimming. Among 200,000 to 300,000 clones, more than 85% were seen once, and the ten largest hold 5.2%.

Sequenced material: peripheral blood. This TCR came from a woman aged 55-69 years with COVID-19, enrolled during active disease. The chain employs TRBV5-6 and TRBJ2-2; no clear D. The CDR3 sequence is CASSLPLVGTGELFF. The CDR3 DNA reads as TGTGCCAGCAGCTTACCCCTAGTAGGCACCGGGGAGCTGTTTTTT.